This T cell receptor beta chain was retrieved from a study of blood T cell repertoires in COVID-19 (dated by TCRdb to 2020 to 2021). Background for the entire study: The collaborator samples originated in the United States, Italy and Spain and spanned the acute and convalescent phases of COVID-19. Where HLA class I and class II types were available, the types were taken from metadata supplied by the sample provider, not from assay-based typing. The dataset comprised deeply sampled blood TCRbeta repertoires from subjects exposed to, actively infected with, or recovered from COVID-19. A de-identified subject ID, COVID-19 status, age in years and sex were almost always included in the sample metadata. The samples were drawn from two sources: the first 160 participants of the ongoing ImmuneRACE study, and about 1,300 subjects contributed by 6 global collaborators. The repertoires were released in a freely available public database intended as a resource for research on the immune response to SARS-CoV-2. The material from the prospective study consisted of cDNA or gDNA derived from T cells, B-cell-depleted T cells, or PBMCs. Study-wide conclusions, independent of this receptor: How much clinical and demographic metadata was included differed by source and by participant, and the metadata was provided uncurated.

The immunoSEQ Assay, a bias-controlled multiplex PCR, was used to amplify TCRbeta CDR3 regions from genomic DNA. The authors' analysis ran thus. The number of nucleated cells in each sample was estimated by amplification of reference gene primers within the assay. To quantify the absolute abundance of each unique TCRbeta CDR3 rearrangement, sequence reads were collapsed and filtered. Productive Simpson clonality was computed per sample as the square root of Simpson's diversity index over productive rearrangements. This is the immuneACCESS table as TCRdb keeps it, with only in-frame sequences that have V and J called. A part of the clones is gone; compared with another copy, unresolved V genes explain less than half, and the rest is unexplained. The V and J calls and clone size are taken from that table; D and trimming were inferred from the DNA. The sample profile shows around 380,000 clones; 81% of them were found once. The top ten clones comprise more than 0.95% of the sample.

As concerns this clone: No cognate antigen has been identified for it. It has no much larger one-base neighbor in the sample; base qualities were not kept.

V is shortened by 0 bases, J by 8 bases, and the region joining them spans 13 bases. The CDR3 covers 14 residues, taking in both the cysteine and the phenylalanine. Just CDR3 DNA is preserved here, 42 bases in frame from base 1. The germline V gene supplies CDR1 MGHRA and CDR2 YSYEKL. Whole blood was collected in K2EDTA tubes by collaborating institutions according to the institutions' own protocols. For TCRbeta analysis, collaborator samples were shipped as frozen whole blood, as isolated PBMCs, or as DNA extracted from either sample type. The chain uses TRBV4-1 and TRBJ1-2; perhaps TRBD1 is the D gene, with 5 bases matching. Sequencing used peripheral blood. The receptor's source is a human donor with acute or convalescent COVID-19. The donor label of this sample is uncertain. The DNA reads TGCGCCAGCAGCCAAGATATGAGGGGAGGAGGCTACACCTTC. Its translation is CASSQDMRGGGYTF.